Listed here is a single T cell receptor beta chain. Its target is not known. Germline values: CDR1 MGHDK, CDR2 SYGVNS. The CDR3 is 16 residues long. Trimming left V 2 bases short and J 0 bases short, with 12 bases between. The record originates from a study of shared clonotypes between healthy human individuals. Study-wide results and caveats: Generally, naive subsets (rather than memory subsets) showed larger estimated richness. In having few donors, the study represented limited genetic and exposure-history diversity. Sequencing depth was expected to influence donor clonotype sharing. Generation probabilities of non-shared clonotypes were lower (relative to those shared by all four donors).

Sequencing was performed with immunoSEQ multiplex PCR; in TCRdb, only in-frame clones are kept and a portion is missing. This sample has more than 550,000 clones; roughly 72% occur once, and the top ten carry roughly 1.8%. The genes are TRBV25-1 and TRBJ2-3; no clear D. What was sequenced was memory CD4+ T cells sorted from blood. Specified subset: CD45RA-negative fraction. This receptor was identified in a woman in her 30s in good health. CDR3 in amino acids: CASSERLNVSTDTQYF. CDR3 bases: TGTGCCAGCAGTGAAAGGCTTAACGTTAGCACAGATACGCAGTATTTT. The full variable domain, with the rest looked up from reference TRBV25-1 and TRBJ2-3, is EADIYQTPRYLVIGTGKKITLECSQTMGHDKMYWYQQDPGMELHLIHYSYGVNSTEKGDLSSESTVSRIRTEHFPLTLESARPSHTSQYLCASSERLNVSTDTQYFGPGTRLTVL.